This T cell receptor (beta chain) was recovered during a study of blood T cell repertoires in COVID-19. About the study: The study drew acute and convalescent COVID-19 samples from the United States, Italy and Spain. PBMCs, B-cell-depleted T cells, or T cells were the source of the cDNA or gDNA that made up the material.

The authors' processing: Amplification of reference gene primers was used by the study to estimate nucleated cell counts. Method: immunoSEQ multiplex PCR; TCRdb's copy keeps in-frame clones and lacks some. V, J and clone size are taken as reported in that table, and D and trimming were inferred from the DNA itself. The table records about 140,000 clones, 80% to 85% of them present only once. J lost 4 bases, V lost 1 base, and 7 bases had no gene match. Germline V gene data show CDR1 as SGHNT and CDR2 as YYREEE (reference sequence). The CDR3 length is 15 residues. Sequenced sample: peripheral blood. V usage is TRBV5-4 and J usage is TRBJ2-7; 8 nucleotides line up with TRBD1. The sequence came from a human donor in a cohort sampled during active COVID-19. This CDR3 reads CASSLRTGSWYEQYF. CDR3 coding DNA: TGTGCCAGCAGCTTGCGGACAGGGAGTTGGTACGAGCAGTACTTC.